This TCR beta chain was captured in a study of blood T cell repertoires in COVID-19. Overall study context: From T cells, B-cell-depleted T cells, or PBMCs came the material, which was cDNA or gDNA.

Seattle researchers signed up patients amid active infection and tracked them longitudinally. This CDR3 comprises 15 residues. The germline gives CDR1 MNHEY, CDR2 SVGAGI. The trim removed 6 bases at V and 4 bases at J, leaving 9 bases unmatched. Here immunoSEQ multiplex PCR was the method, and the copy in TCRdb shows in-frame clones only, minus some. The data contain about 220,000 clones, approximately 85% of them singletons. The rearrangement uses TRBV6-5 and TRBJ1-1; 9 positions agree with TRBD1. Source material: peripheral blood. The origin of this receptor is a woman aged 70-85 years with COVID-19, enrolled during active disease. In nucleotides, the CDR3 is TGTGCCAGCAGACCCGGGACAGGGACGGTCACTGAAGCTTTCTTT. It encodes CASRPGTGTVTEAFF.